The 27 T cell receptor beta chains presented below share a single source sample, sequenced in a study of blood T cell repertoires in COVID-19. The protocol was immunoSEQ multiplex PCR, while the TCRdb copy is restricted to in-frame clones and leaves out a portion. The repertoire holds over 150,000 clones, 70% to 85% seen once, with less than 30% in the top ten. The source material was peripheral blood. The receptors derive from a woman aged 55-75 years with acute or convalescent COVID-19.

The chain joins TRBV6-5 to TRBJ1-2, with D hard to call. The germline V gene encodes CDR1 MNHEY and CDR2 SVGAGI. V lost 2 bases and J 6 bases, leaving 16 bases between the germline ends. The CDR3 is 15 residues long. CDR3 DNA: TGTGCCAGCAGTTACAACGGGCGGTCCGGGAATGGCTACACCTTC. Protein sequence: CASSYNGRSGNGYTF.

In this sample, this clone turned up once. The chain carries TRBV12-3 or TRBV12-4 and TRBJ1-2; D gene unclear. The CDR3 totals 12 residues. The V end was cut by 8 bases, the J end by 5 bases, with 12 bases between. The CDR3 region has the DNA TGTGCCAGCGCCCGCGAGTTATATGGCTACACCTTC. Translated, it gives CASARELYGYTF.

The V gene is TRBV11-2, the J gene TRBJ2-4, with D possibly being TRBD1 (5 bases). Trimming pared 3 bases from V and 0 bases from J, leaving 12 bases between. The CDR3 totals 16 residues. Per germline, CDR1 SGHAT and CDR2 FQNNGV. DNA of the CDR3: TGTGCCAGCAGCTTCGGACACATGCTAGCCAAAAACATTCAGTACTTC. It encodes CASSFGHMLAKNIQYF.

This chain links TRBV29-1 with TRBJ1-4; D not certain. V lost 7 bases to trimming and J lost 5 bases, with 11 bases between them. CDR1 and CDR2 (germline): SQVTM, ANQGSEA. This CDR3 comprises 12 residues. The DNA of the CDR3 is TGCAGCGGATACCGGGAGAATGAAAAACTGTTTTTT. Translating it yields CSGYRENEKLFF.

This clone has just a few counts. V gene TRBV6-2 or TRBV6-3 combines with J gene TRBJ1-1; a weak D match, TRBD1 (6 bases). CDR1 is MNHEY, CDR2 SVGEGT, per germline. This CDR3 has 16 amino acids. V was shortened by 6 bases and J by 1 base, with 18 bases between the two germline ends. CDR3 residues: CASSHRDHRGNTEAFF. The DNA of the CDR3 is TGTGCCAGCAGCCACAGGGACCATCGGGGGAACACTGAAGCTTTCTTT.

The rearrangement links TRBV2 to TRBJ1-3, with 7 bases fitting TRBD1. The germline gives CDR1 SNHLY, CDR2 FYNNEI. There are 15 residues in the CDR3. J lost 2 bases, V lost 4 bases, and 5 bases had no gene match. DNA for the CDR3: TGTGCCAGCAGTGGCTACAGGGGCCCTGGAAACACCATATATTTT. Protein sequence: CASSGYRGPGNTIYF.

The chain couples TRBV9 to TRBJ2-5, with TRBD2 identical over 8 bases. This CDR3 is built from 16 residues. After removal of 0 bases from V and 0 bases from J, the junction contained 4 bases not matched to a gene. The germline V gene has CDR1 SGDLS and CDR2 YYNGEE. CDR3 in amino acids: CASSVDTGGNQETQYF. The CDR3 bases are TGTGCCAGCAGCGTAGATACGGGGGGGAACCAAGAGACCCAGTACTTC. Supplemented by reference TRBV9 and TRBJ2-5, the full variable domain reads DSGVTQTPKHLITATGQRVTLRCSPRSGDLSVYWYQQSLDQGLQFLIQYYNGEERAKGNILERFSAQQFPDLHSELNLSSLELGDSALYFCASSVDTGGNQETQYFGPGTRLLVL.

Only a few counts were recorded for this clone. V is TRBV25-1 and J is TRBJ1-5, with 12 bases identical to TRBD1. V lost 4 bases and J lost 7; bases outside the gene matches: 14. CDR1 and CDR2 from the germline V gene are MGHDK and SYGVNS. The CDR3 is 18 amino acids. The CDR3 loop is CASSVAVRDRGRIQPQHF. The CDR3 DNA is TGTGCCAGCAGTGTGGCGGTCCGGGACAGGGGGCGAATACAGCCCCAGCATTTT.

This chain joins TRBV11-1 and TRBJ2-7; D might be TRBD1 (5 bases). This CDR3 has 16 amino acids. CDR1 is SGHAT and CDR2 is FQDESV in the germline V gene (reference sequence). With 2 bases removed from V and 1 base from J, the gap between germline ends came to 15 bases. In DNA, the CDR3 is TGTGCCAGCAGCTTACCTCTTTCAGGGATTTCCTACGAGCAGTACTTC. Translation gives CASSLPLSGISYEQYF.

The rearrangement links TRBV6-1 to TRBJ2-3; unclear D gene. Germline V gene lookup returns CDR1 MNHNS and CDR2 SASEGT. Trimming took 5 bases from V and 2 from J, leaving 5 bases between them. CDR3 length: 12 residues. This CDR3 reads CASSLSTDTQYF. CDR3 nucleotide sequence: TGTGCCAGCAGTTTATCCACAGATACGCAGTATTTT.

The chain uses TRBV12-3 or TRBV12-4 and TRBJ1-2; no definite D call. V was shortened by 5 bases and J by 7 bases, with 11 bases between the two germline ends. This CDR3 has 12 amino acids. CDR3 sequence: CASSTRPGGYTF. The CDR3 nucleotides read TGTGCCAGCAGTACCCGACCGGGTGGCTACACCTTC.

This clone was counted a single time. This sequence joins TRBV4-2 and TRBJ1-2; 12 bases match TRBD1. Looked up from germline, CDR1 is LGHNA and CDR2 is YNFKEQ. Trimming at V came to 4 bases and at J to 1 base, leaving 7 bases not matched to a gene. CDR3 length equals 17 residues. For the CDR3, the DNA is TGTGCCAGCAGCCTTACCGGGACAGGGGGCTTTAACTATGGCTACACCTTC. Translation: CASSLTGTGGFNYGYTF.

This clone was observed a single time. The chain recombines TRBV10-1 with TRBJ2-5; 14 positions match TRBD2. This CDR3 region has 19 residues. The trim removed 6 bases at V and 0 bases at J, leaving 12 bases unmatched. The germline V gene has CDR1 WNHNN and CDR2 SYGVQD (reference sequence). CDR3 loop: CASSPGLAGAEIHQETQYF. CDR3 DNA sequence: TGCGCCAGCAGCCCGGGACTAGCGGGGGCCGAAATACACCAAGAGACCCAGTACTTC.

This clone was seen only once. The chain carries TRBV15 and TRBJ1-1; the match to TRBD1 covers 7 bases. The CDR3 sequence is 14 residues long. From germline, CDR1 is LNHNV and CDR2 YYDKDF (reference sequence). V gave up 5 bases and J gave up 1 base; unmatched junction bases: 4. CDR3 amino acids: CATSRGQRNTEAFF. The DNA for the CDR3 is TGTGCCACCAGCCGGGGACAGAGGAACACTGAAGCTTTCTTT.

This clone has at least ten counts. This sequence joins TRBV7-9 and TRBJ2-1; D gene unclear. Germline V gene lookup returns CDR1 SEHNR and CDR2 FQNEAQ (reference sequence). V lost 1 base, J lost 7 bases, and 11 bases lay in between. This CDR3 region has 14 residues. This CDR3 is CASSLELTANEQFF. The CDR3 DNA reads TGTGCCAGCAGCTTAGAGCTGACTGCAAATGAGCAGTTCTTC.

The chain joins TRBV9 to TRBJ1-3, with TRBD1 matching over 8 bases. From germline, CDR1 is SGDLS and CDR2 YYNGEE. Trimming cost V 3 bases and J 3 bases; bases outside gene matches: 2. The CDR3 loop spans 14 amino acids. As DNA, the CDR3 is TGTGCCAGCAGCGACGACAGGGGTGGAAACACCATATATTTT. Its translation: CASSDDRGGNTIYF. Filled out from reference TRBV9 and TRBJ1-3, the complete variable domain reads DSGVTQTPKHLITATGQRVTLRCSPRSGDLSVYWYQQSLDQGLQFLIQYYNGEERAKGNILERFSAQQFPDLHSELNLSSLELGDSALYFCASSDDRGGNTIYFGEGSWLTVV.

This clone has just one count. J is TRBJ1-5 and V is TRBV2; D uncertain. V lost 3 bases and J 5 bases, leaving 5 bases between the germline ends. The CDR3 extends over 12 amino acids. CDR1 is SNHLY, CDR2 FYNNEI, per germline. The CDR3 protein is CASSDPYQPQHF. In nucleotides, the CDR3 is TGTGCCAGCAGTGATCCATATCAGCCCCAGCATTTT. The full variable domain, its missing parts supplied by reference TRBV2 and TRBJ1-5, is EPEVTQTPSHQVTQMGQEVILRCVPISNHLYFYWYRQILGQKVEFLVSFYNNEISEKSEIFDDQFSVERPDGSNFTLKIRSTKLEDSAMYFCASSDPYQPQHFGDGTRLSIL.

The chain couples TRBV3-1 (or the pseudogene TRBV3-2) to TRBJ1-2; D remains ambiguous. The CDR3 extends over 16 amino acids. Germline V gene lookup returns CDR1 LGHDT and CDR2 YNNKEL (reference sequence). V was pared by 0 bases and J by 4 bases, with 15 bases between. The CDR3 DNA sequence: TGTGCCAGCAGCCAAGATGGGAGTTGGTTTTCCTATGGCTACACCTTC. Encoded protein: CASSQDGSWFSYGYTF.

This clone was counted ten times or more. The J gene is TRBJ2-1, the V gene TRBV19; D call uncertain. Trimming cost V 3 bases and J 0 bases, with 15 bases left between them. The CDR3 is 17 residues long. Germline loops: CDR1 LNHDA, CDR2 SQIVND (reference sequence). The CDR3 DNA is TGTGCCAGTAGTATTACTTCGACAATTTACTCCTACAATGAGCAGTTCTTC. Its protein product is CASSITSTIYSYNEQFF.

The chain employs TRBV2 and TRBJ2-3; D is ambiguous. Germline CDR1 and CDR2: SNHLY and FYNNEI. CDR3 length: 13 amino acids. The V gene lost 4 bases and the J gene lost 2 bases, with 7 bases spanning the gap. The CDR3: CASSVSVTDTQYF. Here the CDR3 DNA reads TGTGCCAGCAGTGTCTCGGTCACAGATACGCAGTATTTT.

The genes are TRBV6-1 and TRBJ1-5, with D maybe TRBD1 (5 bases). The ends were cut back, 0 bases at V and 9 bases at J, with 15 bases in the middle. CDR1 and CDR2 from the germline V gene are MNHNS and SASEGT. The CDR3 totals 15 residues. This CDR3 is CASSEASGVVGPQHF. As DNA, the CDR3 is TGTGCCAGCAGTGAAGCATCGGGGGTAGTAGGGCCCCAGCATTTT.

The chain links TRBV6-5 to TRBJ2-7; 7 bases line up with TRBD1. CDR1 is MNHEY, CDR2 SVGAGI, per germline. V lost 6 bases to trimming and J lost 1 base; unmatched junction nucleotides: 9. This CDR3 has 15 amino acids. The DNA for the CDR3 is TGTGCCAGCAGGGGGGACAGCGAGGGGTCCTACGAGCAGTACTTC. This codes for CASRGDSEGSYEQYF.

The chain carries TRBV4-2 and TRBJ1-6; D is ambiguous. Trimming removed 0 bases from V and 0 bases from J, with 6 bases in between. Germline V CDR1 and CDR2: LGHNA, YNFKEQ. The CDR3 spans 16 residues. CDR3 amino acids: CASSQDLSSYNSPLHF. DNA of the CDR3: TGTGCCAGCAGCCAAGATCTAAGCTCCTATAATTCACCCCTCCACTTT.

This clone was observed a few times. The chain employs TRBV18 and TRBJ2-7; the D is unclear. CDR1 is KGHSH, CDR2 LQKENI, per germline. Between the trimmed V and J ends, which lost 0 bases and 7 bases, there was a span of 10 bases. This CDR3 is 13 amino acids long. The CDR3 DNA sequence: TGTGCCAGCTCACCACCAGGTGACGGGGAGCAGTACTTC. Translating gives CASSPPGDGEQYF.

The chain recombines TRBV3-1 (or the pseudogene TRBV3-2) with TRBJ2-7; 9 bases are a match to TRBD1. The CDR3 length is 15 residues. V gave up 1 base and J gave up 2 bases; unmatched junction bases: 3. Germline assignment: CDR1 LGHDT and CDR2 YNNKEL (reference sequence). The CDR3 DNA is TGTGCCAGCAGCCAAGCGGGGACAGGGCCCTACGAGCAGTACGTC. The encoded protein is CASSQAGTGPYEQYV.

The chain links TRBV7-2 to TRBJ1-2; 12 bases agree with TRBD1. This CDR3 comprises 15 residues. V was clipped by 5 bases and J by 4 bases; unmatched bases: 5. Germline loops: CDR1 SGHTA, CDR2 FQGNSA. CDR3 loop: CASSTGTGGIYGYTF. The DNA of the CDR3 is TGTGCCAGCAGCACCGGGACAGGGGGCATCTATGGCTACACCTTC.

This clone was found a few times. The gene calls are TRBV6-6 and TRBJ1-2; tentatively, D is TRBD1 (6 bases). The germline V and J ends were trimmed by 4 bases and 3 bases, with 9 bases remaining between them. CDR3 length: 13 residues. Germline V CDR1 and CDR2: MNHNY, SVGAGI (reference sequence). DNA for the CDR3: TGTGCCAGCAGTTCCGGACAGCACTATGGCTACACCTTC. Its translation is CASSSGQHYGYTF.